Reported below is one TCR beta chain. The study sampled nominally healthy donors, though unrecorded immune exposures were likely. This specimen belongs to a study of cytomegalovirus exposure and HLA in healthy donors. The wider study: In an early release, HLA-typed donors contributed 80 million to 95 million unique TCR sequences. Genotyping showed 70% to 90% of roughly 390 donors falling in the Caucasian-associated ancestry cluster.

A multiplex PCR was run with 60 Vbeta primers and 13 Jbeta primers. Assay: immunoSEQ multiplex PCR; the TCRdb copy retains only in-frame clones and omits some. Among around 170,000 clones listed, 82% were seen once. Sequences were obtained from PBMCs. This receptor was taken from a woman younger than 35 in good health and CMV-seronegative.

CDR3 amino acids: CASASGGELFQFF. The DNA for the CDR3 is TGTGCCAGTGCTAGCGGGGGCGAGCTATTTCAGTTCTTC. The J gene is TRBJ2-1, the V gene TRBV19; 10 positions agree with TRBD2. In germline, CDR1 is LNHDA, CDR2 SQIVND (reference sequence). V was pared by 8 bases and J by 13 bases, with 11 bases of the junction left unmatched. This CDR3 has 13 amino acids.